Each of the 24 T cell receptor beta chains below was sequenced from the same sample in a study of CD8 T cells in ankylosing spondylitis. Broader study findings: Blood from ankylosing spondylitis patients appeared to carry a characteristic eight-variant TCR beta motif.

These receptors have no identified antigens. Each CDR3 protein gets one entry after TCRdb re-called the 5' RACE reads with MiXCR. The sample has about 750,000 distinct CDR3 sequences, 15% to 20% seen once. The sequencing input was blood, either unsorted or a sorted T cell fraction (not recorded which). Receptors originate from a male donor with ankylosing spondylitis.

The chain couples TRBV12-3 or TRBV12-4 to TRBJ1-2, with D unresolved. The CDR3 runs to 13 residues. Trimming shortened V by 2 bases and J by 7 bases, and 11 bases separated the two germline ends. CDR3 amino acids: CASSLRAVVGYTF. The CDR3 DNA sequence: TGTGCCAGCAGTTTAAGGGCAGTTGTTGGCTACACCTTC.

The rearrangement uses TRBV9 and TRBJ2-2, with unresolved D. CDR3 length equals 13 residues. Germline loops: CDR1 SGDLS, CDR2 YYNGEE. V was cut by 0 bases and J by 2 bases, with 2 bases left in between. The CDR3 DNA reads as TGTGCCAGCAGCGTAGACAACACCGGGGAGCTGTTTTTT. This sequence encodes CASSVDNTGELFF.

In its sample, this clonotype was seen many times. The rearrangement links TRBV27 to TRBJ2-2; no reliable D call. This CDR3 region has 13 residues. CDR1 is MNHEY, CDR2 SMNVEV, per germline (reference sequence). The germline V and J ends were trimmed by 3 bases and 5 bases, with 7 bases remaining between them. CDR3 residues: CASSFDRTGELFF. The CDR3 region has the DNA TGTGCCAGCAGTTTCGATAGGACCGGGGAGCTGTTTTTT.

The chain is built from TRBV4-2 and TRBJ1-6; D remains ambiguous. CDR1 and CDR2 from the germline V gene are LGHNA and YNFKEQ. Trimming stripped 0 bases from V and 8 bases from J, with 11 bases between. This CDR3 has 15 residues. CDR3 residues: CASSQDMTGDSPLHF. In nucleotides, the CDR3 is TGTGCCAGCAGCCAAGATATGACCGGGGATTCACCCCTCCACTTT.

The V gene is TRBV15, the J gene TRBJ2-1, with D perhaps matching TRBD2 (5 bases). Germline CDR1 reads LNHNV; CDR2 reads YYDKDF (reference sequence). This CDR3 has 15 residues. Trimming shortened V by 3 bases and J by 2 bases, and 11 bases separated the two germline ends. The CDR3 nucleotides are TGTGCCACCAGCAGGACCGGACTTGCCTACAATGAGCAGTTCTTC. It specifies CATSRTGLAYNEQFF.

This chain joins TRBV7-9 and TRBJ1-2; maybe TRBD1 (6 bases). Trimming took 6 bases from V and 2 from J, leaving 16 bases between them. The CDR3 runs to 15 residues. Germline V gene lookup returns CDR1 SEHNR and CDR2 FQNEAQ (reference sequence). Written as DNA, the CDR3 is TGTGCCAGCAGTATCGGGACACTATTAAACTATGGCTACACCTTC. Its translation: CASSIGTLLNYGYTF.

J is TRBJ1-2 and V is TRBV2; D remains unclear. The CDR3 totals 15 residues. Germline CDR1 is SNHLY and CDR2 is FYNNEI. V lost 0 bases, J lost 4 bases, and 12 bases lay in between. CDR3 nucleotide sequence: TGTGCCAGCAGTGAAGCGGAAGGGTTGGCCTATGGCTACACCTTC. Translating gives CASSEAEGLAYGYTF.

This clonotype was found a few times. The chain uses TRBV5-1 and TRBJ2-2; D is ambiguous. V lost 0 bases and J 6 bases, leaving 12 bases between the germline ends. Germline V gene data show CDR1 as SGHRS and CDR2 as YFSETQ. The CDR3 length is 15 residues. CDR3 sequence reads: CASSLALGSAGELFF. The CDR3 nucleotides are TGCGCCAGCAGCTTGGCTCTAGGGTCCGCCGGGGAGCTGTTTTTT.

The V gene is TRBV2, the J gene TRBJ2-7; 11 positions match TRBD1. CDR1 SNHLY and CDR2 FYNNEI come from the germline V gene. Trimming at V came to 6 bases and at J to 5 bases, leaving 6 bases not matched to a gene. The CDR3 runs 14 residues. The CDR3 nucleotides are TGTGCCAGCAGGGACAGGGGGCTATTTGACGAGCAGTACTTC. Protein: CASRDRGLFDEQYF.

This sequence joins TRBV5-1 and TRBJ1-4, with D maybe TRBD1 (6 bases). V shed 0 bases and J shed 7 bases, with 13 bases lying between them. The CDR3 has 15 amino acids. Germline V CDR1 and CDR2: SGHRS, YFSETQ. This CDR3 reads CASSLAGQRGEKLFF. The CDR3 DNA follows: TGCGCCAGCAGCTTGGCCGGACAGAGGGGTGAAAAACTGTTTTTT.

V is TRBV11-1 and J is TRBJ2-2; 10 bases agree with TRBD2. This CDR3 has 18 residues. CDR1 is SGHAT, CDR2 FQDESV, per germline (reference sequence). The junction had 7 bases not matched to a gene; V was cut back by 1 base and J by 2 bases. CDR3 region: CASSLVPSGGANTGELFF. For the CDR3, the DNA is TGTGCCAGCAGCTTAGTGCCTAGCGGGGGCGCCAACACCGGGGAGCTGTTTTTT.

This clonotype has a handful of counts. The CDR3 is CASSQVRADTEAFF. The DNA of the CDR3 is TGCGCCAGCAGCCAAGTCAGGGCGGACACTGAAGCTTTCTTT. The chain recombines TRBV4-1 with TRBJ1-1, with D perhaps TRBD1 (5 bases). This CDR3 region has 14 residues. Germline V gene sequence: CDR1 MGHRA, CDR2 YSYEKL. V lost 1 base, J lost 3 bases, and 9 bases lay in between.

This clonotype has ten or more counts. This chain joins TRBV12-3 or TRBV12-4 and TRBJ1-1; no clear D gene. V was cut by 3 bases and J by 1 base, with 9 bases left in between. The CDR3 totals 14 residues. Written as DNA, the CDR3 is TGTGCCAGCAGTTTGGTTGCCCAGAACACTGAAGCTTTCTTT. Its translation is CASSLVAQNTEAFF.

The V call is TRBV28, the J call TRBJ2-7, with 8 bases identical to TRBD1. CDR3 length equals 15 residues. Germline V gene data show CDR1 as MDHEN and CDR2 as SYDVKM. Trimming at V came to 5 bases and at J to 3 bases, leaving 9 bases not matched to a gene. CDR3 nucleotide sequence: TGTGCCAGCAGTGGACAGGGACAGAGCCACTACGAGCAGTACTTC. It is translated as CASSGQGQSHYEQYF. Complete variable domain (other parts from reference TRBV28 and TRBJ2-7): DVKVTQSSRYLVKRTGEKVFLECVQDMDHENMFWYRQDPGLGLRLIYFSYDVKMKEKGDIPEGYSVSREKKERFSLILESASTNQTSMYLCASSGQGQSHYEQYFGPGTRLTVT.

This clonotype was detected only a few times. The chain has TRBV2 and TRBJ2-1, with 7 positions matching TRBD2. From germline, CDR1 is SNHLY and CDR2 FYNNEI. Germline trimming cut 7 bases from V and 0 bases from J; bases unmatched to any gene: 9. The CDR3 is 16 residues long. In nucleotides, the CDR3 is TGTGCCAGCACTACGACTTGGACTAGCTCCTACAATGAGCAGTTCTTC. Protein product: CASTTTWTSSYNEQFF.

This clonotype was recorded many times. The gene calls are TRBV20-1 and TRBJ1-5, with 8 bases matching TRBD1. This CDR3 region has 15 residues. Trimming removed 4 bases from V and 2 bases from J; junction bases left unmatched: 7. CDR1 DFQATT and CDR2 SNEGSKA come from the germline V gene (reference sequence). For the CDR3, the DNA is TGCAGTGCTACTCAGGGGGCGCAGGGCAATCAGCCCCAGCATTTT. Protein product: CSATQGAQGNQPQHF.

The V gene is TRBV6-1, the J gene TRBJ2-7, with 11 bases matching TRBD1. The CDR3 runs to 14 residues. The V and J ends lost 6 bases and 1 base, in that order; junction bases with no gene match: 2. Germline V lookup: CDR1 MNHNS, CDR2 SASEGT. The DNA for the CDR3 is TGTGCCAGCAGGGACAGGGGGCCTTCCTACGAGCAGTACTTC. Its translation is CASRDRGPSYEQYF.

This clonotype was picked up a small number of times. The J gene is TRBJ2-7, the V gene TRBV2; no reliable D call. V lost 4 bases and J lost 2, with 9 bases in between. This CDR3 comprises 13 residues. Germline V gene data show CDR1 as SNHLY and CDR2 as FYNNEI. CDR3 sequence (DNA): TGTGCCAGCAGTGCACTACCAACCTACGAGCAGTACTTC. Translating gives CASSALPTYEQYF.

This clonotype was seen only a few times. V and J are TRBV4-3 and TRBJ2-1; D call uncertain. Germline CDR1 is LGHNA and CDR2 is YSLEER. The V and J ends lost 2 bases and 4 bases respectively, with 9 bases between them. The CDR3 length is 14 residues. CDR3 loop: CASSQSPGYNEQFF. The CDR3 DNA reads as TGCGCCAGCAGCCAAAGCCCGGGTTACAATGAGCAGTTCTTC.

This clonotype occurred a few times. This chain connects TRBV29-1 to TRBJ2-2; 7 bases align to TRBD1. Germline assignment: CDR1 SQVTM and CDR2 ANQGSEA. The V and J ends lost 7 bases and 2 bases, in that order; junction bases with no gene match: 7. The CDR3 runs to 14 residues. The CDR3 protein is CSARQGINTGELFF. For the CDR3, the DNA is TGCAGCGCCCGACAGGGAATAAACACCGGGGAGCTGTTTTTT.

This chain connects TRBV9 to TRBJ1-1, with D hard to call. CDR1 and CDR2 from the germline V gene are SGDLS and YYNGEE. The CDR3 totals 15 residues. The V and J ends lost 0 bases and 6 bases respectively, with 15 bases between them. As DNA, the CDR3 is TGTGCCAGCAGCGTAGGGGCACGTCTGGGCCCTGAAGCTTTCTTT. It codes for CASSVGARLGPEAFF.

There are a few counts of this clonotype. V gene TRBV4-1 combines with J gene TRBJ2-5, with a weak D call TRBD1 (5 bases). Germline-derived CDR1 and CDR2 are MGHRA and YSYEKL. This CDR3 is 14 amino acids long. V was pared by 3 bases and J by 0 bases, with 8 bases between. DNA of the CDR3: TGCGCCAGCAGCCACAACAGGAACCAAGAGACCCAGTACTTC. It encodes CASSHNRNQETQYF.

V is TRBV5-1 and J is TRBJ2-3; D may be TRBD1 (6 bases). There are 15 residues in the CDR3. CDR1 and CDR2 (germline): SGHRS, YFSETQ. Trimming took 4 bases from V and 2 from J, leaving 14 bases between them. Written as DNA, the CDR3 is TGCGCCAGCAGCCTCCAACAGGGCCTCACAGATACGCAGTATTTT. Its protein product is CASSLQQGLTDTQYF. The variable domain in full, completed from reference TRBV5-1 and TRBJ2-3, reads KAGVTQTPRYLIKTRGQQVTLSCSPISGHRSVSWYQQTPGQGLQFLFEYFSETQRNKGNFPGRFSGRQFSNSRSEMNVSTLELGDSALYLCASSLQQGLTDTQYFGPGTRLTVL.

This clonotype has a handful of counts. The chain employs TRBV7-3 and TRBJ2-1; 9 nucleotides align to TRBD2. J gave up 7 bases and V 4 bases, and 8 bases lay outside the gene matches. The CDR3 extends over 15 amino acids. In germline, CDR1 is SGHTA, CDR2 FQGTGA. CDR3 sequence: CASSSLSGGQNEQFF. The DNA for the CDR3 is TGTGCCAGCAGCTCCTTGAGCGGGGGGCAAAATGAGCAGTTCTTC.